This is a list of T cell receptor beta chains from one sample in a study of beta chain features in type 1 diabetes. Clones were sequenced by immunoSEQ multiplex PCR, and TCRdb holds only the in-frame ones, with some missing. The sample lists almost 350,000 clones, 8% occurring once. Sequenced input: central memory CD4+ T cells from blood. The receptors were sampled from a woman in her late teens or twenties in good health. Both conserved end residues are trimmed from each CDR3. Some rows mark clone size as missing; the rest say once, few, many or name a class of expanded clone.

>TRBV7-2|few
ASSLMGGIETQY
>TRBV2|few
ASMKGSSYEQY
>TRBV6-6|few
ASSYPQSSGNTIY
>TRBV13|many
ASSRRGLWDGYT
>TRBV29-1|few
SVKTGIYTGYT
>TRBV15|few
ATSRDASFGTSTLNGEQF
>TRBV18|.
ASSPNMDEKLF
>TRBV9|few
ASSGTSVYTDTQY
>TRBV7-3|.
ASSHPPGQGLGEQF
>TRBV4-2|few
ASSQVSSGAQETQY
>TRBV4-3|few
ASSQDPAPTSLETQY
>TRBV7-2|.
ASSQQGQGNYGYT
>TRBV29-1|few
SVSKGGREKLF
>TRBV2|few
AGREMGDEQF
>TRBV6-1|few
ASRDSGRAYEQY
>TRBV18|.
ASSPSLAGDWNEQF
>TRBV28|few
ASSFGGASTEAF
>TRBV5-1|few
ASSGSNSGNTIY
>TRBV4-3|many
ASSQDRDRQKF
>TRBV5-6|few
ASSRRGPPGSYEQY
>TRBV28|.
ASSSGQDRGEQY
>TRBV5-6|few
ASSFQDRVIGELF
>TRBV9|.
ASSVDGNRPETQY
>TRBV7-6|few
ASSSKSGQGVTGNTIY
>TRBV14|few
ASSQDFLDTQY
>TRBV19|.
ASRQGNSYEQY
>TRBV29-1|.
SVRQRDEQY
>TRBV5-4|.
ASSLGGLAVYNEQF
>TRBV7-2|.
ASSWDRGSSYEQY
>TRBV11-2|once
ASSLASYNTEAF
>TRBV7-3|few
ASSLYRTSYYNEQF
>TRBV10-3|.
ASRSTSGYT
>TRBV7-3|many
ASRLLAADTGELF
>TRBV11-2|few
ASTWGASGGEQF
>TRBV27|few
ASSFLGQHMNTEAF
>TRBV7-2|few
ASSQQTGFSNQPQH
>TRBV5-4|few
ASSLEVGMEETQY
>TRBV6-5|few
ASSWADGTDTQY
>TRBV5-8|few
ASSRTSPETQY
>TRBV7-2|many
ASSENRAAGVVQY
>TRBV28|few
ASSLGGAHTYEQY
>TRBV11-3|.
ASSQRTGTMNTGELF
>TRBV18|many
ASSPLSLNNEQF
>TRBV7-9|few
ASSYAVEQAIYGYT
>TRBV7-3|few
ASSLEGRLAGTGELF
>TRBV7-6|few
ASSPLDRADGYT
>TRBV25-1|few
ASSVSGANEQY
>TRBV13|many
ASTYPGTARGSGNTIY
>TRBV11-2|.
ASSLGTGLAGAETQY
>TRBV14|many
ASSQAHGQPQH
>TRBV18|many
ASSPLAGNNEQF
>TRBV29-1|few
SVDTDGSSTDTQY
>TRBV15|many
ATGRGEARETQY